The 14 T cell receptor beta chains below come from one sample, sequenced in a study of long-term antiretroviral therapy in people with HIV. Survey level was the resolution at which the v3.0 immunoSEQ assay ran. Generated by immunoSEQ multiplex PCR, the TCRdb table keeps only in-frame clones and is missing some. The repertoire includes 20,000 to 30,000 clones, 85% of them detected once, and roughly 8.2% sits in the top ten. The material was unsorted PBMCs, obtained 4.8 to 5 years after starting antiretroviral therapy. These receptors were taken from a middle-aged man with HIV.

The genes are TRBV30 and TRBJ1-1; no clear D. V gave up 2 bases and J gave up 1 base, with 5 bases separating them. Germline values: CDR1 GTSNPN, CDR2 SVGIG (reference sequence). This CDR3 has 12 amino acids. CDR3 protein: CAWSNPNTEAFF. The CDR3 DNA sequence: TGTGCCTGGAGTAACCCGAACACTGAAGCTTTCTTT.

The CDR3 loop is CASSQEGDLETQYF. As DNA, the CDR3 is TGCGCCAGCAGCCAAGAGGGTGATTTGGAGACCCAGTACTTC. This rearrangement joins TRBV4-3 to TRBJ2-5; no clear D gene. The CDR3 extends over 14 amino acids. V was clipped by 0 bases and J by 5 bases, with 10 bases between them. CDR1 and CDR2 (germline): LGHNA, YSLEER.

The chain combines TRBV18 with TRBJ2-5; maybe TRBD1 (6 bases). Germline loops: CDR1 KGHSH, CDR2 LQKENI. The V end lost 2 bases, the J end lost 4 bases, and 11 bases lay between the germline ends. CDR3 length: 14 amino acids. CDR3 loop: CASSPVPGAETQYF. The CDR3 nucleotides read TGTGCCAGCTCACCAGTGCCAGGGGCAGAGACCCAGTACTTC.

The CDR3 nucleotides are TGTGCCAGCAGCCCAGGAGGGCGCCACGAGCAGTACTTC. Amino acids: CASSPGGRHEQYF. This chain joins TRBV9 and TRBJ2-7, with D possibly matching TRBD2 (6 bases). Trimming pared 4 bases from V and 5 bases from J, leaving 13 bases between. Germline V gives CDR1 SGDLS, CDR2 YYNGEE. The CDR3 has 13 amino acids.

The chain carries TRBV11-2 and TRBJ2-5; TRBD1 agrees at 8 bases. V shed 3 bases, J shed 2 bases, and the junction held 11 bases outside the gene matches. Looked up from germline, CDR1 is SGHAT and CDR2 is FQNNGV. This CDR3 is 17 amino acids long. Here the CDR3 reads CASSFGSGQGFQETQYF. The CDR3 nucleotides read TGTGCCAGCAGCTTCGGATCAGGACAGGGCTTTCAAGAGACCCAGTACTTC.

V usage is TRBV6-6 and J usage is TRBJ2-4; no reliable D call. The germline CDR1 and CDR2 sequences are MNHNY and SVGAGI (reference sequence). Trimming cost V 5 bases and J 1 base, with 12 bases left between them. The CDR3 loop spans 15 amino acids. CDR3 loop: CASSHTAGAKNIQYF. The CDR3 DNA sequence: TGTGCCAGCAGTCACACCGCCGGGGCCAAAAACATTCAGTACTTC.

The chain has TRBV7-6 and TRBJ2-1, with 7 positions matching TRBD1. Trimming at V came to 0 bases and at J to 5 bases, leaving 7 bases not matched to a gene. The germline CDR1 and CDR2 sequences are SGHVS and FNYEAQ. The CDR3 extends over 16 amino acids. The CDR3, as DNA: TGTGCCAGCAGCTTAGCCACAGGGGCTCCCAACAATGAGCAGTTCTTC. Its translation is CASSLATGAPNNEQFF.

The chain joins TRBV14 to TRBJ2-6; no firm D call. From germline, CDR1 is SGHDN and CDR2 FVKESK. The V end lost 3 bases, the J end lost 2 bases, and 5 bases lay between the germline ends. The CDR3 is 14 residues long. CDR3 sequence (DNA): TGTGCCAGCAGCCATCCCCCTGGGGCCAACGTCCTGACTTTC. Translating gives CASSHPPGANVLTF. Filled out from reference TRBV14 and TRBJ2-6, the complete variable domain reads EAGVTQFPSHSVIEKGQTVTLRCDPISGHDNLYWYRRVMGKEIKFLLHFVKESKQDESGMPNNRFLAERTGGTYSTLKVQPAELEDSGVYFCASSHPPGANVLTFGAGSRLTVL.

This clone was found once. The chain employs TRBV7-8 and TRBJ1-1; D not certain. The CDR3 has 13 residues. V was shortened by 1 base and J by 4 bases, with 7 bases between the two germline ends. CDR1 is SGHVS, CDR2 FQNEAQ, per germline. The CDR3 region is CASSLGVFTEAFF. The CDR3 region has the DNA TGTGCCAGCAGCTTAGGGGTCTTCACTGAAGCTTTCTTT.

The V gene is TRBV5-1, the J gene TRBJ2-2, with D possibly being TRBD1 or TRBD2 (6 bases each). Germline V CDR1 and CDR2: SGHRS, YFSETQ. The CDR3 covers 16 residues. Trimming cost V 0 bases and J 4 bases, with 13 bases left between them. The CDR3 loop is CASSLDRLGGTGELFF. The CDR3, as DNA: TGCGCCAGCAGCTTGGACCGACTAGGGGGCACCGGGGAGCTGTTTTTT.

This rearrangement joins TRBV6-5 to TRBJ2-1; D ambiguous. Trimming removed 2 bases from V and 4 bases from J, with 6 bases in between. This CDR3 contains 13 residues. In germline, CDR1 is MNHEY, CDR2 SVGAGI. DNA of the CDR3: TGTGCCAGCAGTTACGGGGTTTACAATGAGCAGTTCTTC. It specifies CASSYGVYNEQFF.

The V and J genes are TRBV5-1 and TRBJ2-7, with 10 positions matching TRBD1. This CDR3 has 14 residues. V shed 7 bases and J 4 bases; nucleotides not matched to a gene: 8. Germline-derived CDR1 and CDR2 are SGHRS and YFSETQ. The DNA for the CDR3 is TGCGCCAGCGGCTCTGGACAGGGGGAATACGAGCAGTACTTC. As protein: CASGSGQGEYEQYF.

The CDR3 reads CASTPGPGYEQYF. CDR3 nucleotide sequence: TGTGCCAGCACCCCCGGTCCCGGATACGAGCAGTACTTC. The chain has TRBV28 and TRBJ2-7, with D unclear. The CDR3 loop spans 13 amino acids. The V end lost 7 bases, the J end lost 4 bases, and 14 bases lay between the germline ends. Germline V lookup: CDR1 MDHEN, CDR2 SYDVKM.

This clone was recorded a few times. The CDR3 is CASSFEGTYEQYF. As DNA, the CDR3 is TGTGCCAGCAGCTTCGAGGGGACCTACGAGCAGTACTTC. The genes are TRBV7-6 and TRBJ2-7; D possibly matches TRBD1 or TRBD2 (5 bases each). V gave up 3 bases and J gave up 2 bases, with 8 bases separating them. This CDR3 comprises 13 residues. Germline-derived CDR1 and CDR2 are SGHVS and FNYEAQ.